This T cell receptor (beta chain) was retrieved from a study of graft-versus-host responses after intestinal transplantation. Study-wide results and limits: GvH clones were found in recipient marrow; some appeared first in ileum or blood.

CDR3 length: 11 amino acids. Germline values: CDR1 MNHEY, CDR2 SVGAGI. Trimming took off 7 bases at V and 6 bases at J, with 9 bases between the two ends. The method was immunoSEQ multiplex PCR; TCRdb's version includes in-frame clones alone and lacks a portion of them. The sample records about 45,000 clones, 90% to 95% being singletons. Of note for this clone: The antigen is not known.

The chain is built from TRBV6-5 and TRBJ1-1; D unresolved. The clonotype originates from a human patient who received an intestinal transplant, so some T cells may come from the graft donor. The sample consisted of PBMCs, taken 524 days after transplant. CDR3 nucleotides: TGTGCCAGCAATCCATCCCCTGAAGCTTTCTTT. This codes for CASNPSPEAFF.